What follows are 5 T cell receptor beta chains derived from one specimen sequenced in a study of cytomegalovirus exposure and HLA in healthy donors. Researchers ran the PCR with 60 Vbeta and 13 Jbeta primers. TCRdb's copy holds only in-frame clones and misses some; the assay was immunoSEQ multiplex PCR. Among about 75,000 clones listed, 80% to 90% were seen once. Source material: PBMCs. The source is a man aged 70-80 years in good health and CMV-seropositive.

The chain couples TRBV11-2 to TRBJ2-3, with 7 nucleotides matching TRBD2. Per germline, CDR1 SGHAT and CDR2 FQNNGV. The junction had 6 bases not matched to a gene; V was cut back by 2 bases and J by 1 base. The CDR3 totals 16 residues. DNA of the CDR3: TGTGCCAGCAGCTTAAATGGCGCGGGAGGCACAGATACGCAGTATTTT. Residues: CASSLNGAGGTDTQYF.

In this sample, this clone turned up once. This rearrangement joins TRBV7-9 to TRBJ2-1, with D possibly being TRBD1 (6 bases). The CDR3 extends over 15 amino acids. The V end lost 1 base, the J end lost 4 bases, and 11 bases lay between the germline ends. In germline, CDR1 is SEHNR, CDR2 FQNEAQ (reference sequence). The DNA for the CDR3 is TGTGCCAGCAGCTTAGTGGGGGCTGGATACAATGAGCAGTTCTTC. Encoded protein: CASSLVGAGYNEQFF.

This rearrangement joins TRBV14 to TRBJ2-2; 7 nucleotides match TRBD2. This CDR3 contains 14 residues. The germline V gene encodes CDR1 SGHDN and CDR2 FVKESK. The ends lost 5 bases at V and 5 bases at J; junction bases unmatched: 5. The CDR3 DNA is TGTGCCAGCAGCGGTCTAGCGGCAACCGGGGAGCTGTTTTTT. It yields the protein CASSGLAATGELFF.

CDR3 sequence: CAISGLAGAGELFF. The CDR3 DNA reads as TGTGCCATCAGTGGGTTAGCTGGCGCCGGGGAGCTGTTTTTT. The chain couples TRBV10-3 to TRBJ2-2; D unclear. V dropped 4 bases and J dropped 6 bases, with 12 bases sitting between them. Looked up from germline, CDR1 is ENHRY and CDR2 is SYGVKD. The CDR3 consists of 14 residues.

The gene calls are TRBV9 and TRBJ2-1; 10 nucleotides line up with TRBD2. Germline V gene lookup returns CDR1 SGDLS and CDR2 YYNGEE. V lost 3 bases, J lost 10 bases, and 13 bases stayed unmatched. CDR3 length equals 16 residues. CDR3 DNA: TGTGCCAGCAGCGCCGGGGCTAGCGGGGGCCCGTGGGAGCAGTTCTTC. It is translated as CASSAGASGGPWEQFF.